These 30 T cell receptor beta chains were all obtained from the same sample, sequenced in a study of blood T cells in healthy people across ages. A second roughly 6 to 11 cycle PCR used barcoded and J-beta primers. TCRdb reprocessed the 5' RACE reads with MiXCR, giving one entry per CDR3 protein. The sample holds about 680,000 distinct CDR3 sequences, roughly 50% seen once. The sequencing sample was made of blood. Receptors were obtained from a woman between 55 and 75 years old in good health.

This chain uses TRBV29-1 with TRBJ2-2; D possibly corresponds to TRBD2 (6 bases). Per the germline V gene, CDR1 is SQVTM and CDR2 is ANQGSEA. This CDR3 region has 14 residues. V gave up 6 bases and J gave up 0 bases, with 11 bases separating them. The CDR3 sequence: CSVPGTSNTGELFF. The CDR3 DNA follows: TGCAGCGTACCCGGGACTTCGAACACCGGGGAGCTGTTTTTT.

This chain connects TRBV28 to TRBJ2-7, with TRBD1 matching 8 bases. Trimming took 4 bases from V and 2 from J; bases not matched to a gene: 7. Per germline, CDR1 MDHEN and CDR2 SYDVKM. The CDR3 is made up of 15 amino acids. CDR3 DNA sequence: TGTGCCAGCAGTTCCCCCGGGACAGGACCCTACGAGCAGTACTTC. This encodes CASSSPGTGPYEQYF.

This clonotype was observed a handful of times. The chain links TRBV7-2 to TRBJ1-1; TRBD1 is a possible D gene (6 bases). Per the germline V gene, CDR1 is SGHTA and CDR2 is FQGNSA. The CDR3 totals 13 residues. V lost 5 bases to trimming and J lost 7 bases, with 14 bases between them. This CDR3 is CASSTRTAREAFF. The CDR3, as DNA: TGTGCCAGCAGCACCCGGACAGCCCGTGAAGCTTTCTTT. Full variable domain (rest looked up from reference TRBV7-2 and TRBJ1-1): GAGVSQSPSNKVTEKGKDVELRCDPISGHTALYWYRQSLGQGLEFLIYFQGNSAPDKSGLPSDRFSAERTGGSVSTLTIQRTQQEDSAVYLCASSTRTAREAFFGQGTRLTVV.

This clonotype was seen more than once but under ten times. V is TRBV20-1 and J is TRBJ2-7; 12 nucleotides align to TRBD2. The ends lost 4 bases at V and 6 bases at J; junction bases unmatched: 7. CDR3 length equals 14 residues. Germline V gives CDR1 DFQATT, CDR2 SNEGSKA (reference sequence). The CDR3 loop reads CSAIASGRESEQYF. The CDR3 coding sequence is TGCAGTGCTATCGCTAGCGGGAGGGAGAGCGAGCAGTACTTC.

The chain is built from TRBV25-1 and TRBJ2-1, with 8 bases lining up with TRBD1. The germline CDR1 and CDR2 sequences are MGHDK and SYGVNS. J was trimmed by 7 bases and V by 8 bases; bases with no gene match: 10. The CDR3 sequence is 14 residues long. The CDR3 DNA reads TGTGCCAGCCCCTTCAGGGGGCGTTGGAATGAGCAGTTCTTC. Translating gives CASPFRGRWNEQFF.

J is TRBJ2-4 and V is TRBV4-3, with 9 bases fitting TRBD2. The J call may be in error: the DNA end matches TRBJ2-7 better. The germline CDR1 and CDR2 sequences are LGHNA and YSLEER. The length of the CDR3 is 14 residues. The DNA of the CDR3 is TGCGCCAGCAGCCAAAATAGCGGGAGATACGAGCAGTACTTC. Encoded protein: CASSQNSGRYEQYF.

The V gene is TRBV5-1, the J gene TRBJ2-5; D remains unclear. Per germline, CDR1 SGHRS and CDR2 YFSETQ. This CDR3 contains 14 residues. Trimming pared 4 bases from V and 4 bases from J, leaving 14 bases between. The CDR3: CASSTDLKGETQYF. The CDR3 DNA follows: TGCGCCAGCAGCACCGATCTGAAAGGAGAGACCCAGTACTTC.

The chain recombines TRBV7-6 with TRBJ1-6; D is ambiguous. The V end was cut by 1 base, the J end by 0 bases, with 13 bases between. Germline loops: CDR1 SGHVS, CDR2 FNYEAQ. The CDR3 has 18 residues. CDR3 loop: CASSLEVAGSSYNSPLHF. The CDR3 coding sequence is TGTGCCAGCAGCTTAGAGGTCGCGGGTAGCTCCTATAATTCACCCCTCCACTTT.

This clonotype was seen a few times. The chain joins TRBV4-2 to TRBJ1-2, with D maybe TRBD1 (5 bases). V lost 3 bases and J lost 8, with 16 bases in between. The V gene's germline CDR1 is LGHNA and CDR2 YNFKEQ. The CDR3 runs to 14 residues. The CDR3 here is CASSQVGTELGYTF. DNA of the CDR3: TGTGCCAGCAGCCAGGTCGGGACGGAATTAGGCTACACCTTC.

In this sample, this clonotype turned up once. This chain links TRBV20-1 with TRBJ2-3, with D possibly matching TRBD2 (6 bases). Trimming took off 3 bases at V and 0 bases at J, with 16 bases between the two ends. Germline V gene sequence: CDR1 DFQATT, CDR2 SNEGSKA (reference sequence). This CDR3 region has 16 residues. The CDR3: CSASHGWAGSTDTQYF. Here the CDR3 DNA reads TGCAGTGCTAGTCATGGCTGGGCGGGAAGCACAGATACGCAGTATTTT.

The genes are TRBV4-3 and TRBJ1-1; 9 nucleotides agree with TRBD1. The junction had 3 bases not matched to a gene; V was cut back by 0 bases and J by 1 base. CDR3 length equals 16 residues. Germline CDR1 LGHNA, CDR2 YSLEER. In DNA, the CDR3 is TGCGCCAGCAGCCAAGACGGGACAGGGAGGAACACTGAAGCTTTCTTT. Translating it yields CASSQDGTGRNTEAFF.

The chain joins TRBV6-2 or TRBV6-3 to TRBJ1-1, with a possible D match to TRBD1 (5 bases). V lost 2 bases and J 10 bases, leaving 14 bases between the germline ends. The CDR3 covers 13 residues. CDR1 MNHEY and CDR2 SVGEGT come from the germline V gene. The CDR3 sequence is CASSYGQLRGAFF. The CDR3 DNA sequence: TGTGCCAGCAGTTACGGGCAGCTAAGGGGAGCTTTCTTT.

As concerns this clonotype: The germline gene is not matched at one end of the junction; a read error may be the cause. The chain joins TRBV28 to TRBJ2-1; no clear D. The CDR3 spans 10 residues. Germline V gene data show CDR1 as MDHEN and CDR2 as SYDVKM. The CDR3: CAGSSNEQFF. The CDR3 DNA reads as TGTGCCGGCAGCTCCAATGAGCAGTTCTTC. The whole variable domain, filled in from reference TRBV28 and TRBJ2-1, reads DVKVTQSSRYLVKRTGEKVFLECVQDMDHENMFWYRQDPGLGLRLIYFSYDVKMKEKGDIPEGYSVSREKKERFSLILESASTNQTSMYLCAGSSNEQFFGPGTRLTVL.

The table lists this clonotype with a few counts. V gene TRBV20-1 combines with J gene TRBJ2-7; D may be TRBD2 (5 bases). The CDR3 has 13 residues. V was trimmed by 3 bases and J by 4 bases, leaving 13 bases between them. Germline values: CDR1 DFQATT, CDR2 SNEGSKA (reference sequence). This CDR3 is CSASNYGGYEQYF. The CDR3 DNA is TGCAGTGCTAGTAACTATGGAGGATACGAGCAGTACTTC.

The rearrangement joins TRBV7-8 to TRBJ2-7; tentative D call: TRBD1 (5 bases). V shed 0 bases and J shed 3 bases, with 12 bases lying between them. The CDR3 runs to 15 residues. CDR1 and CDR2 from the germline V gene are SGHVS and FQNEAQ. CDR3 amino acids: CASSLADWGNYEQYF. The DNA for the CDR3 is TGTGCCAGCAGCTTAGCGGATTGGGGCAACTACGAGCAGTACTTC. The variable domain in full, with the rest retrieved from reference TRBV7-8 and TRBJ2-7, is GAGVSQSPRYKVAKRGQDVALRCDPISGHVSLFWYQQALGQGPEFLTYFQNEAQLDKSGLPSDRFFAERPEGSVSTLKIQRTQQEDSAVYLCASSLADWGNYEQYFGPGTRLTVT.

The rearrangement joins TRBV14 to TRBJ2-1; 8 bases align to TRBD2. The V segment lost 3 bases and the J segment 4 bases; nucleotides outside the gene matches: 8. This CDR3 spans 16 amino acids. From germline, CDR1 is SGHDN and CDR2 FVKESK. Here the CDR3 reads CASSQGGGRQYNEQFF. The CDR3 DNA reads as TGTGCCAGCAGCCAGGGGGGCGGGAGGCAGTACAATGAGCAGTTCTTC.

This chain joins TRBV7-3 and TRBJ2-1, with TRBD2 identical over 8 bases. The CDR3 has 14 residues. The V and J ends lost 5 bases and 8 bases, in that order; junction bases with no gene match: 8. Germline V gene data show CDR1 as SGHTA and CDR2 as FQGTGA. The CDR3 spells CASSRSSGTDEQFF. CDR3 DNA: TGTGCCAGCAGCCGGAGTAGCGGGACGGATGAGCAGTTCTTC.

The chain uses TRBV4-2 and TRBJ2-7; 10 bases agree with TRBD1. This CDR3 has 16 residues. From germline, CDR1 is LGHNA and CDR2 YNFKEQ. V gave up 0 bases and J gave up 2 bases; unmatched junction bases: 4. The CDR3 protein is CASSQDAGTGAYEQYF. In nucleotides, the CDR3 is TGTGCCAGCAGCCAAGATGCCGGGACAGGGGCCTACGAGCAGTACTTC.

The rearrangement uses TRBV2 and TRBJ1-1; unclear D gene. Germline assignment: CDR1 SNHLY and CDR2 FYNNEI. V lost 4 bases and J lost 0, with 9 bases in between. This CDR3 region has 14 residues. CDR3 in DNA: TGTGCCAGCAGTGCAGAGAACATGAACACTGAAGCTTTCTTT. Its translation: CASSAENMNTEAFF.

This chain links TRBV18 with TRBJ2-7; 7 bases map to TRBD1. The CDR3 totals 15 residues. CDR1 is KGHSH and CDR2 is LQKENI in the germline V gene. Trimming took 6 bases from V and 0 from J; bases not matched to a gene: 8. The CDR3 reads CASSTSGQNSYEQYF. The CDR3 bases are TGTGCCAGCTCTACCTCGGGACAGAACTCCTACGAGCAGTACTTC.

This clonotype was recorded a few times. The chain couples TRBV5-1 to TRBJ1-1, with D perhaps matching TRBD1 (5 bases). The CDR3 totals 13 residues. Germline values: CDR1 SGHRS, CDR2 YFSETQ. Trimming shortened V by 2 bases and J by 5 bases, and 10 bases separated the two germline ends. The CDR3 spells CASSFSGGTEAFF. The CDR3 nucleotides read TGCGCCAGCAGCTTTTCTGGGGGGACTGAAGCTTTCTTT.

The chain combines TRBV4-3 with TRBJ2-3; 16 nucleotides match TRBD2. The CDR3 is 14 residues long. Germline values: CDR1 LGHNA, CDR2 YSLEER. V shed 8 bases, J shed 6 bases, and the junction held 2 bases outside the gene matches. The CDR3 loop is CASGTSGRGDTQYF. As DNA, the CDR3 is TGCGCCAGCGGGACTAGCGGGAGGGGTGATACGCAGTATTTT.

A remark on this clonotype: Being one base from a much bigger clone, this may be a read error. The chain joins TRBV12-5 to TRBJ2-5, with TRBD1 as a possible D gene (6 bases). In germline, CDR1 is LGHNT, CDR2 FRNRAP. Deletions cut 9 bases from V and 7 bases from J, with 18 bases between. CDR3 length: 13 residues. The CDR3 loop reads CARGLDRTGTQYF. Here the CDR3 DNA reads TGTGCTAGGGGCCTAGACAGGACTGGGACCCAGTACTTC.

V usage is TRBV24-1 and J usage is TRBJ2-1; weak D call: TRBD2 (6 bases). This CDR3 has 16 residues. Germline CDR1 is KGHDR and CDR2 is SFDVKD. Between the trimmed V and J ends, which lost 2 bases and 2 bases, there was a span of 12 bases. CDR3 in amino acids: CATSDSITSTYNEQFF. CDR3 bases: TGTGCCACCAGTGATTCGATTACTAGCACCTACAATGAGCAGTTCTTC.

The CDR3 DNA reads as TGTGCCAGCAAAGCGGAGGGCAACACGCAGTACTTC. It translates to CASKAEGNTQYF. The chain combines TRBV6-2 or TRBV6-3 with TRBJ2-4, with D possibly matching TRBD2 (6 bases). The CDR3 has 12 residues. The V gene lost 7 bases and the J gene lost 13 bases, with 17 bases spanning the gap. The germline V gene has CDR1 MNHEY and CDR2 SVGEGT.

This clonotype was picked up one time. The V and J genes are TRBV27 and TRBJ2-5, with D possibly TRBD1 on 6 matching bases. The CDR3 has 15 residues. Germline V gives CDR1 MNHEY, CDR2 SMNVEV (reference sequence). V gave up 6 bases and J gave up 11 bases, with 25 bases separating them. The CDR3 loop reads CASSHLGRGDNEQYF. The CDR3 coding sequence is TGTGCCAGCAGCCATCTCGGCAGGGGTGATAATGAGCAGTACTTC.

V gene TRBV20-1 combines with J gene TRBJ2-7; D remains ambiguous. Trimming removed 0 bases from V and 2 bases from J, with 11 bases in between. This CDR3 region has 14 residues. Germline assignment: CDR1 DFQATT and CDR2 SNEGSKA (reference sequence). The CDR3 loop is CSARDSSGPYEQYF. Written as DNA, the CDR3 is TGCAGTGCTAGAGATAGCAGTGGGCCCTACGAGCAGTACTTC.

The chain couples TRBV27 to TRBJ1-6, with unresolved D. The CDR3 runs 13 residues. Germline CDR1 is MNHEY and CDR2 is SMNVEV (reference sequence). V lost 1 base, J lost 4 bases, and 2 bases lay in between. The CDR3 is CASSLLYNSPLHF. The CDR3 DNA follows: TGTGCCAGCAGTTTATTATATAATTCACCCCTCCACTTT.

The V gene is TRBV7-9, the J gene TRBJ1-2; TRBD1 matches 7 bases. CDR3 length equals 15 residues. The germline V gene has CDR1 SEHNR and CDR2 FQNEAQ (reference sequence). The CDR3 spells CPGSPPGQPNYGYTF. As DNA, the CDR3 is TGTCCCGGCAGCCCTCCGGGACAGCCTAACTATGGCTACACCTTC.

The V gene is TRBV6-2 or TRBV6-3, the J gene TRBJ1-1; D ambiguous. This CDR3 comprises 13 residues. Per the germline V gene, CDR1 is MNHEY and CDR2 is SVGEGT. The V end was cut by 6 bases, the J end by 1 base, with 9 bases between. The CDR3 bases are TGTGCCAGCAGAAAGGACGGGAACACTGAAGCTTTCTTT. Protein product: CASRKDGNTEAFF.